This record covers a single T cell receptor beta chain. The antigen is not known. The data were obtained in a study of early stage breast cancer tumors. Only in-frame clones appear in the TCRdb table, and some are missing; sequencing was by immunoSEQ multiplex PCR. The sample consists of 11,000 to 15,000 clones, roughly 83% of them appearing once. Germline CDR1 reads SQVTM; CDR2 reads ANQGSEA. V lost 7 bases to trimming and J lost 4 bases, with 11 bases between them. The CDR3 totals 11 residues. Study conclusions and caveats: Comparing each tissue with blood distinguished tumor from normal in about 90% of the 16 patients.

The V call is TRBV29-1, the J call TRBJ2-7, with D possibly matching TRBD1 (6 bases). The sample comprised normal breast tissue next to the tumor. The source of this sequence is a person aged 45 to 59 with breast cancer. CDR3: CSGTAGYEQYF. The CDR3, as DNA: TGCAGCGGGACAGCTGGGTACGAGCAGTACTTC.